A single sample gave rise to the 10 T cell receptor beta chains below, sequenced in a study of shared clonotypes between healthy human individuals. Produced via immunoSEQ multiplex PCR; TCRdb's table is partial and in-frame only. Of 2 million to 2.5 million clones in the sample, 90% to 96% are singletons; the top ten hold roughly 0.13%. Input material: naive CD4+ T cells sorted from blood. Documented subset: CD45RA+ positively selected. These receptors were collected from a young man in good health.

V gene TRBV18 combines with J gene TRBJ2-6; D not certain. Germline CDR1 reads KGHSH; CDR2 reads LQKENI. V dropped 6 bases and J dropped 0 bases, with 12 bases sitting between them. The CDR3 runs to 16 residues. For the CDR3, the DNA is TGTGCCAGCTCCCCCCTGATTAGCTCTGGGGCCAACGTCCTGACTTTC. Protein: CASSPLISSGANVLTF. The variable domain in full, completed from reference TRBV18 and TRBJ2-6, reads NAGVMQNPRHLVRRRGQEARLRCSPMKGHSHVYWYRQLPEEGLKFMVYLQKENIIDESGMPKERFSAEFPKEGPSILRIQQVVRGDSAAYFCASSPLISSGANVLTFGAGSRLTVL.

The chain is built from TRBV10-3 and TRBJ1-1; the D is unclear. The V end lost 1 base, the J end lost 5 bases, and 8 bases lay between the germline ends. From germline, CDR1 is ENHRY and CDR2 SYGVKD. The length of the CDR3 is 13 residues. The CDR3 spells CAISELVLTEAFF. CDR3 nucleotide sequence: TGTGCCATCAGTGAGTTAGTTCTGACTGAAGCTTTCTTT.

The chain is built from TRBV5-6 and TRBJ1-6; no reliable D call. In germline, CDR1 is SGHDT, CDR2 YYEEEE. This CDR3 has 18 residues. V gave up 7 bases and J gave up 0 bases, with 20 bases separating them. The CDR3 nucleotides read TGTGCCAGCTCCCTGGGAACAACCCTGAGCTCCTATAATTCACCCCTCCACTTT. This codes for CASSLGTTLSSYNSPLHF.

V is TRBV2 and J is TRBJ2-1; tentatively, D is TRBD2 (6 bases). The V end lost 5 bases, the J end lost 10 bases, and 18 bases lay between the germline ends. This CDR3 is built from 14 residues. Germline CDR1 is SNHLY and CDR2 is FYNNEI. For the CDR3, the DNA is TGTGCCAGCAGTCCGAGGGGACGGGACTGGGAGCAGTTCTTC. Translated: CASSPRGRDWEQFF.

The chain combines TRBV30 with TRBJ1-1; D not certain. The CDR3 totals 15 residues. Trimming pared 5 bases from V and 1 base from J, leaving 17 bases between. Germline CDR1 reads GTSNPN; CDR2 reads SVGIG (reference sequence). In nucleotides, the CDR3 is TGTGCCTGGTCTGACCTGGGCAGAGGGAACACTGAAGCTTTCTTT. Amino acid sequence: CAWSDLGRGNTEAFF. Variable domain in full (rest from reference TRBV30 and TRBJ1-1): SQTIHQWPATLVQPVGSPLSLECTVEGTSNPNLYWYRQAAGRGLQLLFYSVGIGQISSEVPQNLSASRPQDRQFILSSKKLLLSDSGFYLCAWSDLGRGNTEAFFGQGTRLTVV.

The chain combines TRBV2 with TRBJ2-5; D call uncertain. The V gene lost 7 bases and the J gene lost 3 bases, with 15 bases spanning the gap. This CDR3 spans 14 amino acids. From germline, CDR1 is SNHLY and CDR2 FYNNEI. The CDR3 DNA is TGTGCCAGCACCCCAAGGGTCCAGAAAGAGACCCAGTACTTC. Its translation: CASTPRVQKETQYF.

This clone was counted a single time. This chain joins TRBV19 and TRBJ2-2; D call uncertain. This CDR3 is built from 14 residues. V shed 5 bases and J shed 2 bases, with 9 bases lying between them. In germline, CDR1 is LNHDA, CDR2 SQIVND (reference sequence). DNA of the CDR3: TGTGCCAGTAGTCCGGCCGAAAACACCGGGGAGCTGTTTTTT. This encodes CASSPAENTGELFF.

Only one count was recorded for this clone. The rearrangement links TRBV6-1 to TRBJ1-1, with D perhaps TRBD1 (5 bases). Per germline, CDR1 MNHNS and CDR2 SASEGT. Trimming took 6 bases from V and 5 from J, leaving 13 bases between them. CDR3 size: 13 residues. This CDR3 is CASRDSGGTEAFF. Written as DNA, the CDR3 is TGTGCCAGCAGGGATTCGGGGGGGACTGAAGCTTTCTTT.

The chain uses TRBV29-1 and TRBJ1-6; no reliable D call. Germline V gene sequence: CDR1 SQVTM, CDR2 ANQGSEA. With 4 bases removed from V and 7 bases from J, the gap between germline ends came to 11 bases. The CDR3 covers 13 residues. This chain's CDR3 is CSVGEVSNSPLHF. DNA for the CDR3: TGCAGCGTTGGGGAGGTTTCGAATTCACCCCTCCACTTT.

The chain recombines TRBV28 with TRBJ1-5; D is unresolved. The CDR3 is made up of 14 amino acids. Trimming took 6 bases from V and 2 from J, leaving 11 bases between them. Germline CDR1 reads MDHEN; CDR2 reads SYDVKM. CDR3 sequence (DNA): TGTGCCAGCAGGGCAGGTTTCGGCAATCAGCCCCAGCATTTT. Amino acid sequence: CASRAGFGNQPQHF.